The clone carrying this T cell receptor (beta chain) showed up just once. Antigen specificity is unknown. These data come from a study of shared clonotypes between healthy human individuals. The authors distributed each subset's genomic DNA evenly over several immunoSEQ plates. The repertoire was sequenced with immunoSEQ multiplex PCR; TCRdb's copy has only in-frame clones and lacks some. The data contain around 690,000 clones, 90% of them singletons. Caucasian adults residing in Nashville, Tennessee made up all the donors. V lost 8 bases to trimming and J lost 3 bases, with 16 bases between them. Per the germline V gene, CDR1 is SGHAT and CDR2 is FQDESV (reference sequence). The CDR3 has 14 amino acids. General study points: Shared clonotypes across all four donors exceeded non-shared ones in generation probability. Only blood was sampled; tissue repertoires likely differ.

J is TRBJ2-5 and V is TRBV11-1; the D gene is possibly TRBD2 (5 bases). The source is a man aged 18 to 30 in good health. Some clones in this sample may be carry-over from other donors' samples. Specimen: memory CD8+ T cells from PBMCs. Subset of the sample: CD45RO+ cells pooled with CCR7-negative TemRA cells. The chain's CDR3 is CASGSRRDEETQYF. DNA of the CDR3: TGTGCCAGCGGATCGCGACGGGATGAAGAGACCCAGTACTTC.